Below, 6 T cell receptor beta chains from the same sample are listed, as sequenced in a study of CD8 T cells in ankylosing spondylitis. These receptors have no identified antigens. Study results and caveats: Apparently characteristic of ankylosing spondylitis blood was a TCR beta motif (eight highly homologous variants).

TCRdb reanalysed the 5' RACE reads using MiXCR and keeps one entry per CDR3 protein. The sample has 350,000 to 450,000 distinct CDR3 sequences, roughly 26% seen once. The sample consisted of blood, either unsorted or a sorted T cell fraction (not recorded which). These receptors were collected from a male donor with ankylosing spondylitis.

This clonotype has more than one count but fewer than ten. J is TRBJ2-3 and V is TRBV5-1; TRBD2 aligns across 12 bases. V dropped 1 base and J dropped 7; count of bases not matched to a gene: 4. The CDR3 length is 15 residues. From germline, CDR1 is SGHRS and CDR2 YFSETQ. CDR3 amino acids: CASSLLAGGPNTQYF. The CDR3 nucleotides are TGCGCCAGCAGCTTGCTAGCGGGAGGGCCGAATACGCAGTATTTT.

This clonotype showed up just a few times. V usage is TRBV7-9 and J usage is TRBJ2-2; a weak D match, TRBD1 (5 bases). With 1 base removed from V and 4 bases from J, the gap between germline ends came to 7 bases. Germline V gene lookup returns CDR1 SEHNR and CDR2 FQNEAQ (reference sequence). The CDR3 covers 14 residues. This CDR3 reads CASSLGQSTGELFF. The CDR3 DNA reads TGTGCCAGCAGCTTAGGACAGTCCACCGGGGAGCTGTTTTTT. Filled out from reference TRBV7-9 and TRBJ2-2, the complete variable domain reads DTGVSQNPRHKITKRGQNVTFRCDPISEHNRLYWYRQTLGQGPEFLTYFQNEAQLEKSRLLSDRFSAERPKGSFSTLEIQRTEQGDSAMYLCASSLGQSTGELFFGEGSRLTVL.

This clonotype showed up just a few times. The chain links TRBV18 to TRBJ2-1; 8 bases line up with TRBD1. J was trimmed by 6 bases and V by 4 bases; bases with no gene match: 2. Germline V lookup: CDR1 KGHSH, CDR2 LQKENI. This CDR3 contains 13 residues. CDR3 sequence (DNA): TGTGCCAGCTCACAGGGACAGGTCAATGAGCAGTTCTTC. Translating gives CASSQGQVNEQFF.

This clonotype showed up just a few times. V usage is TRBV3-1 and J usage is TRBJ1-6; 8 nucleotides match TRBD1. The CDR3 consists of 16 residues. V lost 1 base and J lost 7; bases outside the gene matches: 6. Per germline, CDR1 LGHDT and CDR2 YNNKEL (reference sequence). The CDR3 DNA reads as TGTGCCAGCAGCCAAGGCTGGGACAGGACGAATTCACCCCTCCACTTT. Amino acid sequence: CASSQGWDRTNSPLHF.

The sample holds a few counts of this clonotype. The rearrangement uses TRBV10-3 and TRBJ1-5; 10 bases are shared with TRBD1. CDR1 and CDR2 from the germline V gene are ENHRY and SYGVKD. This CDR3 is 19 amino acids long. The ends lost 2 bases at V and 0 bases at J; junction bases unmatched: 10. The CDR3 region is CAISEAGTGVPHSNQPQHF. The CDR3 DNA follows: TGTGCCATCAGTGAGGCCGGGACAGGGGTCCCCCATAGCAATCAGCCCCAGCATTTT.

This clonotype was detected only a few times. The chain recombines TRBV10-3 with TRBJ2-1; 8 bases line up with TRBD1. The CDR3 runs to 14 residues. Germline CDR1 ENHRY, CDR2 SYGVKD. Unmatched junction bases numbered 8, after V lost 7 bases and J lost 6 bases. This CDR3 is CAINGQGTSNEQFF. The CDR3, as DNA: TGTGCCATCAATGGACAGGGAACTAGCAATGAGCAGTTCTTC.